Below are 12 T cell receptor beta chains sequenced from a single sample in a study of spatial heterogeneity in lung cancer. TCRdb recomputed calls from the 5' RACE reads with MiXCR, one row per CDR3 protein. Of roughly 40,000 distinct CDR3 sequences detected, 6.8% appear once; the ten largest clones hold 40% to 45%. Indicated time point: sample taken at primary tumor resection. Sample: PBMCs, taken at surgery. Receptors originate from a female donor with early-stage non-small cell lung cancer.

This clonotype was seen repeatedly, ten times or more. The chain combines TRBV7-2 with TRBJ2-5; perhaps TRBD2 as D (5 bases). The CDR3 sequence is 13 residues long. Germline V gene data show CDR1 as SGHTA and CDR2 as FQGNSA. Between the trimmed V and J ends, which lost 3 bases and 2 bases, there was a span of 7 bases. CDR3 sequence: CASSFGLQETQYF. DNA for the CDR3: TGTGCCAGCAGCTTCGGACTGCAAGAGACCCAGTACTTC.

Of note for this clonotype: A clone one base away is much larger, so this may be a read error. This chain links TRBV23-1 with TRBJ2-7; TRBD1 matches 9 bases. TRBV23-1 is labeled an ORF, and its function is uncertain. The CDR3 sequence is 18 residues long. For the CDR3, the DNA is TGCGCCAGCGGTCAATCCCCGCGACTAAAACAGGGGGCCCACGAGCAGTACTTC. It specifies CASGQSPRLKQGAHEQYF.

The rearrangement links TRBV6-2 or TRBV6-3 to TRBJ2-6; 10 positions match TRBD1. V was pared by 1 base and J by 9 bases, with 3 bases of the junction left unmatched. CDR1 is MNHEY and CDR2 is SVGEGT in the germline V gene. This CDR3 contains 15 residues. The CDR3 DNA is TGTGCCAGCAGTTACTGGGACAGGGGTGACAACGTCCTGACTTTC. As protein: CASSYWDRGDNVLTF.

This clonotype was detected many times. The V gene is TRBV19, the J gene TRBJ2-3; D may match TRBD1 or TRBD2 (6 bases each). CDR3 length: 13 amino acids. Looked up from germline, CDR1 is LNHDA and CDR2 is SQIVND (reference sequence). With 10 bases removed from V and 2 bases from J, the gap between germline ends came to 13 bases. The CDR3 reads CATTGATTDTQYF. DNA of the CDR3: TGTGCCACAACGGGGGCAACCACAGATACGCAGTATTTT.

This clonotype has only a few counts. The chain recombines TRBV7-9 with TRBJ2-6, with a weak D call TRBD2 (6 bases). Germline V gene data show CDR1 as SEHNR and CDR2 as FQNEAQ (reference sequence). The CDR3 covers 19 residues. V lost 0 bases, J lost 6 bases, and 21 bases lay in between. This CDR3 reads CASSLAGGSGANVANVLTF. In DNA form, the CDR3 reads TGTGCCAGCAGCTTAGCGGGAGGCTCTGGGGCCAACGTGGCCAACGTCCTGACTTTC.

With respect to this clonotype: A clone one base away is much larger, so this may be a read error. The chain carries TRBV3-1 and TRBJ2-7; D is unclear. Trimming took 3 bases from V and 3 from J, leaving 12 bases between them. Per germline, CDR1 LGHDT and CDR2 YNNKEL (reference sequence). CDR3 length: 14 amino acids. CDR3 DNA: TGTGCCAGCAGCCAGGGCTATAAGAACTACGAGCAGTACTTC. This encodes CASSQGYKNYEQYF.

As to this clonotype: Given a much more abundant clone one base away, this may be a read error. This chain uses TRBV6-1 with TRBJ2-3, with a possible D match to TRBD2 (5 bases). In germline, CDR1 is MNHNS, CDR2 SASEGT. There are 11 residues in the CDR3. CDR3 in DNA: TGTGTCAGCAGTACGGGGAATACGCAGTATTTT. This codes for CVSSTGNTQYF.

This chain links TRBV20-1 with TRBJ1-5; 7 nucleotides line up with TRBD1. The V gene's germline CDR1 is DFQATT and CDR2 SNEGSKA (reference sequence). The CDR3 has 14 amino acids. Trimming at V came to 1 base and at J to 5 bases, leaving 5 bases not matched to a gene. CDR3: CSARARGGDQPQHF. As DNA, the CDR3 is TGCAGTGCTAGAGCCCGAGGGGGCGATCAGCCCCAGCATTTT.

This clonotype came up many times. The gene calls are TRBV12-3 or TRBV12-4 and TRBJ1-6; TRBD1 matches at 9 bases. This CDR3 has 17 amino acids. V shed 3 bases and J 1 base; nucleotides not matched to a gene: 4. The CDR3: CASSFGQGWSYNSPLHF. CDR3 DNA: TGTGCCAGCAGTTTCGGACAGGGGTGGTCCTATAATTCACCCCTCCACTTT.

There are many counts of this clonotype. The genes are TRBV27 and TRBJ1-2; D might be TRBD1 (6 bases). The CDR3 spans 13 residues. V was pared by 3 bases and J by 5 bases, with 10 bases between. Per the germline V gene, CDR1 is MNHEY and CDR2 is SMNVEV (reference sequence). CDR3 region: CASSFDRRYGYTF. CDR3 bases: TGTGCCAGCAGTTTCGACAGGAGGTATGGCTACACCTTC.

This clonotype was detected a few times. The rearrangement joins TRBV6-1 to TRBJ1-6; D gene uncertain. Germline values: CDR1 MNHNS, CDR2 SASEGT. The germline V and J ends were trimmed by 7 bases and 8 bases, with 15 bases remaining between them. The CDR3 spans 14 residues. In DNA form, the CDR3 reads TGTGCCAGCACCGAGAGTAGGGCCGATTCACCCCTCCACTTT. Its translation: CASTESRADSPLHF.

This clonotype was observed at least ten times. The chain employs TRBV27 and TRBJ1-5, with a tentative D call TRBD1 (5 bases). CDR3 length equals 16 residues. V was cut by 5 bases and J by 0 bases, with 14 bases left in between. Germline CDR1 reads MNHEY; CDR2 reads SMNVEV (reference sequence). CDR3 nucleotide sequence: TGTGCCAGCAGTGCGTTACAGGAATATAGCAATCAGCCCCAGCATTTT. Translation: CASSALQEYSNQPQHF.